This entry is about one T cell receptor beta chain. The data derive from a study of blood T cell repertoires in COVID-19. Looking at the study overall: The United States, Italy and Spain supplied acute and convalescent COVID-19 samples. PBMCs, B-cell-depleted T cells, or T cells were the source of the cDNA or gDNA that made up the material.

Per the authors' pipeline: Amplification with reference gene primers provided the estimates of nucleated cell counts. The method was immunoSEQ multiplex PCR; TCRdb's version includes in-frame clones alone and lacks a portion of them. V, J and clone size are taken as reported in that table, and D and trimming were inferred from the DNA itself. In the table there are about 150,000 clones, 75% to 90% of which are singletons. The sequenced material came from peripheral blood. This clonotype originated in a woman aged 55-70 years with active or convalescent COVID-19.

The CDR3, as DNA: TGTGCCATCATGGGGGCAGGAGCATATGGCTACACCTTC. It specifies CAIMGAGAYGYTF. The chain combines TRBV10-3 with TRBJ1-2; D is perhaps TRBD1 (6 bases). Trimming took off 7 bases at V and 5 bases at J, with 14 bases between the two ends. The CDR3 consists of 13 residues. Germline CDR1 ENHRY, CDR2 SYGVKD.